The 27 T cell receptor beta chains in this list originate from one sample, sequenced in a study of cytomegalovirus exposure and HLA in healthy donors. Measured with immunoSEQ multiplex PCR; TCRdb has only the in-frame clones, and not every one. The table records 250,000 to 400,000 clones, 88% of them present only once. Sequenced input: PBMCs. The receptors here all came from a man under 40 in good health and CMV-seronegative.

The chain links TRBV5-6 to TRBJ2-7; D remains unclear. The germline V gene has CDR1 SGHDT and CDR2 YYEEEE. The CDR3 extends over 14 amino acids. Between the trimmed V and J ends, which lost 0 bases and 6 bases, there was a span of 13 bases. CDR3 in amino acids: CASSLVTGYSEQYF. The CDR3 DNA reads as TGTGCCAGCAGCTTGGTGACGGGTTACTCCGAGCAGTACTTC. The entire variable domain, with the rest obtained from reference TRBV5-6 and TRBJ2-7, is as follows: DAGVTQSPTHLIKTRGQQVTLRCSPKSGHDTVSWYQQALGQGPQFIFQYYEEEERQRGNFPDRFSGHQFPNYSSELNVNALLLGDSALYLCASSLVTGYSEQYFGPGTRLTVT.

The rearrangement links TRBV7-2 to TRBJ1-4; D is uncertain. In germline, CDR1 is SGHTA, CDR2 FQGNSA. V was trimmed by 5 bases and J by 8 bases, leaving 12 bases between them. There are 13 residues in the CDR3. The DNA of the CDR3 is TGTGCCAGCAGCCTATCAAGGAGGGAAAAACTGTTTTTT. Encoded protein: CASSLSRREKLFF. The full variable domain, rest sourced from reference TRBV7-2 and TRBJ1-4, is GAGVSQSPSNKVTEKGKDVELRCDPISGHTALYWYRQSLGQGLEFLIYFQGNSAPDKSGLPSDRFSAERTGGSVSTLTIQRTQQEDSAVYLCASSLSRREKLFFGSGTQLSVL.

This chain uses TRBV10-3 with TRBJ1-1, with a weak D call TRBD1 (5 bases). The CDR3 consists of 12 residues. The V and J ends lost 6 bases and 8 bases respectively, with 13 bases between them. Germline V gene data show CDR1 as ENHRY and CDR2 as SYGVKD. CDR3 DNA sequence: TGTGCCATCAGCCCCGGGGCGGGGGAAGCTTTCTTT. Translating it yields CAISPGAGEAFF.

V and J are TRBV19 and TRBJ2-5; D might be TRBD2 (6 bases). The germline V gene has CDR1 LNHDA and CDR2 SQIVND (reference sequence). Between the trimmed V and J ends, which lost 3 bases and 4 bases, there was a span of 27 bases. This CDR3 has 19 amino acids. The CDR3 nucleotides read TGTGCCAGTAGTATCGGTGGCGGGACGGCGGGCCCTGGGAGAGAGACCCAGTACTTC. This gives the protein CASSIGGGTAGPGRETQYF.

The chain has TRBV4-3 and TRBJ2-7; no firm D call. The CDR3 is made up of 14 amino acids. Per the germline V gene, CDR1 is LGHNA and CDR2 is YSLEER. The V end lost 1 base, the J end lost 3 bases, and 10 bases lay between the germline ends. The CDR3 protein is CASSQVSQSYEQYF. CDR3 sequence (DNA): TGCGCCAGCAGCCAAGTATCACAGAGCTACGAGCAGTACTTC.

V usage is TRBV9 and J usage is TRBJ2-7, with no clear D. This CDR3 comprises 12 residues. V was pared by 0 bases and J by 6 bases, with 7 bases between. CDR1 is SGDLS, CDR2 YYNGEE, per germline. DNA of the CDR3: TGTGCCAGCAGCGTAGCTGGCACCGAGCAGTACTTC. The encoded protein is CASSVAGTEQYF.

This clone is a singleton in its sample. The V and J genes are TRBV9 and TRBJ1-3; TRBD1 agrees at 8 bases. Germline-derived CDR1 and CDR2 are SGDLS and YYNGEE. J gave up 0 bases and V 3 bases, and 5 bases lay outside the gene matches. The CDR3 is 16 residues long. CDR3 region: CASSATGGASGNTIYF. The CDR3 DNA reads TGTGCCAGCAGCGCTACAGGGGGTGCCTCTGGAAACACCATATATTTT.

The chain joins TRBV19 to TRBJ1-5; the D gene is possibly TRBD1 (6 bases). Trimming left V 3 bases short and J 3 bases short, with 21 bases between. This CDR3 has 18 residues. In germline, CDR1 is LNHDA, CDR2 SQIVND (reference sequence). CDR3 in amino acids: CASSIFLQAGGINQPQHF. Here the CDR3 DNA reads TGTGCCAGTAGTATTTTTTTACAAGCGGGGGGCATCAATCAGCCCCAGCATTTT.

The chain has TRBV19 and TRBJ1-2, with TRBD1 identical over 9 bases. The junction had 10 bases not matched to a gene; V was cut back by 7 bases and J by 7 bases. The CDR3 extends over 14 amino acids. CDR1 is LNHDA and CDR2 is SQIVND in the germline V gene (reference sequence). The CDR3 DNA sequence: TGTGCCAGTACCAGACTGGACAGGGGCGCTGGCTACACCTTC. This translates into CASTRLDRGAGYTF.

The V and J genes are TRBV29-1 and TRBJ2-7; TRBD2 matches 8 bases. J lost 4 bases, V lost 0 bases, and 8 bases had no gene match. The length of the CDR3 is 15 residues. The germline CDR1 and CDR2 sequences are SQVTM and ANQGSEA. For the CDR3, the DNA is TGCAGCGTTGAAGATCCCAGCGGGGGCTCTTACGAGCAGTACTTC. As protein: CSVEDPSGGSYEQYF.

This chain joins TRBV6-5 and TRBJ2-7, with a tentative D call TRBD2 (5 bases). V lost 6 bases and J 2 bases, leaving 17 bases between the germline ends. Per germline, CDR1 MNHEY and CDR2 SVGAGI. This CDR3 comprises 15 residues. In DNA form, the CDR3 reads TGTGCCAGCAGCCTAACTGTTGGGAGCGCCTACGAGCAGTACTTC. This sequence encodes CASSLTVGSAYEQYF.

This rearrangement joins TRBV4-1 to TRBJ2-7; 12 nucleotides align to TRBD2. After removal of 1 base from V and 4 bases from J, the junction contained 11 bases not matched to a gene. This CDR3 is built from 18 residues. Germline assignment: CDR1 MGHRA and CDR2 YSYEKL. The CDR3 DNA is TGCGCCAGCAGCCAAGGTAATCCTACGACTAGCGGGGGTTACGAGCAGTACTTC. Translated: CASSQGNPTTSGGYEQYF.

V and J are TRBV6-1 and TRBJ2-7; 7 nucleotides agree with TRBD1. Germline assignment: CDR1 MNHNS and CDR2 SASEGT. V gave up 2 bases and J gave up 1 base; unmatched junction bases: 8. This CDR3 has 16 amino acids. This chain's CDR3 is CASSEPRDRQSYEQYF. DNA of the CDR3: TGTGCCAGCAGTGAACCCCGGGACAGACAGTCCTACGAGCAGTACTTC.

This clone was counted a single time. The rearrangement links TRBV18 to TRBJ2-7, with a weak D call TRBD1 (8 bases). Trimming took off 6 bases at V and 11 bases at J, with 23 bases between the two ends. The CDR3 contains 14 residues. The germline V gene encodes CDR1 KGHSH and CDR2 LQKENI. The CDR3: CASSPEGTGREEYF. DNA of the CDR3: TGTGCCAGCTCGCCCGAGGGGACAGGTCGGGAGGAGTACTTC.

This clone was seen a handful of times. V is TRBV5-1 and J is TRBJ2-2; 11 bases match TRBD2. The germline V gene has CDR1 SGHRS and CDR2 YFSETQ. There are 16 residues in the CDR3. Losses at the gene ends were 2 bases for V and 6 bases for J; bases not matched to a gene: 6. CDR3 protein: CASSFGPSGGSGELFF. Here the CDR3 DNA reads TGCGCCAGCAGCTTTGGACCTAGCGGGGGGTCCGGGGAGCTGTTTTTT.

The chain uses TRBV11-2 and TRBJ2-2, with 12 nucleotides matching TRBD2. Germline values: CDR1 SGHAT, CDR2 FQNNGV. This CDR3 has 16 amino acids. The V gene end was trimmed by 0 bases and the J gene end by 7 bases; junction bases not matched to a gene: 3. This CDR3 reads CASSLELAGGHGELFF. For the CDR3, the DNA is TGTGCCAGCAGCTTAGAACTAGCGGGGGGCCACGGGGAGCTGTTTTTT. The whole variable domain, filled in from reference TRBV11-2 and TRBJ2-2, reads EAGVAQSPRYKIIEKRQSVAFWCNPISGHATLYWYQQILGQGPKLLIQFQNNGVVDDSQLPKDRFSAERLKGVDSTLKIQPAKLEDSAVYLCASSLELAGGHGELFFGEGSRLTVL.

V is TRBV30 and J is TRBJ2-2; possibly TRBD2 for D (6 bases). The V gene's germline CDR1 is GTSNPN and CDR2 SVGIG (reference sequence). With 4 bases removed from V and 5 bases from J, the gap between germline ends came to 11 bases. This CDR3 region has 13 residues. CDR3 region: CAWNLATTGELFF. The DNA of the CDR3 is TGTGCCTGGAACCTAGCGACGACCGGGGAGCTGTTTTTT.

CDR3 sequence: CASSTWAGADEQYF. Written as DNA, the CDR3 is TGTGCCAGCAGCACCTGGGCGGGGGCGGACGAGCAGTACTTC. The chain links TRBV27 to TRBJ2-7, with TRBD2 as a possible D gene (7 bases). Germline V gives CDR1 MNHEY, CDR2 SMNVEV (reference sequence). Trimming removed 6 bases from V and 5 bases from J, with 17 bases in between. CDR3 length equals 14 residues.

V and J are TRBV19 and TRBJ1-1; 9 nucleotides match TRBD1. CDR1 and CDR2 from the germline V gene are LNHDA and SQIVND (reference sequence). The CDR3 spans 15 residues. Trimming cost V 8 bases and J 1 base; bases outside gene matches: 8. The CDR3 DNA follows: TGTGCCAGTTCCGGACAGGGGCACCGGAACACTGAAGCTTTCTTT. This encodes CASSGQGHRNTEAFF.

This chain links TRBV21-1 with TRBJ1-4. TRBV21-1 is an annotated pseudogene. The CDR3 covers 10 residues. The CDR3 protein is CASRSEKLFF. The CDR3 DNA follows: TGTGCCAGCAGGAGTGAAAAACTGTTTTTT.

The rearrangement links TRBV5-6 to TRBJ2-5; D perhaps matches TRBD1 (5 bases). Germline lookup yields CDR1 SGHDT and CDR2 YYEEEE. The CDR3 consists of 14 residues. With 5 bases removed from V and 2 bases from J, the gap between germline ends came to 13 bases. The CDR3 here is CASRYAGLQETQYF. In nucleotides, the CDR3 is TGTGCCAGCAGGTATGCAGGGCTGCAAGAGACCCAGTACTTC.

As DNA, the CDR3 is TGTGCCAGCAGTTCGAGGACAGGGGGCCCTAACACTGAAGCTTTCTTT. This codes for CASSSRTGGPNTEAFF. The chain carries TRBV27 and TRBJ1-1; TRBD1 matches 11 bases. CDR1 and CDR2 from the germline V gene are MNHEY and SMNVEV (reference sequence). This CDR3 spans 16 amino acids. The ends lost 4 bases at V and 2 bases at J; junction bases unmatched: 6.

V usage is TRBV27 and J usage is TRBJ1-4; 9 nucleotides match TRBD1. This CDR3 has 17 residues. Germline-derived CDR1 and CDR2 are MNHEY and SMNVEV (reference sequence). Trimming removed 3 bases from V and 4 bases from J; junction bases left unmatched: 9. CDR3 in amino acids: CASSFDRDRADNEKLFF. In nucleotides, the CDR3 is TGTGCCAGCAGTTTCGATCGGGACAGGGCGGATAATGAAAAACTGTTTTTT.

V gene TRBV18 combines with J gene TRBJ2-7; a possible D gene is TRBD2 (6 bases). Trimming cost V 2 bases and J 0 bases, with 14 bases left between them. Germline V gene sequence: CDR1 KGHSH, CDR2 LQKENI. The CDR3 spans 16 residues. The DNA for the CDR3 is TGTGCCAGCTCACCAGGAAGGTACGGGAGCTCCTACGAGCAGTACTTC. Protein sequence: CASSPGRYGSSYEQYF. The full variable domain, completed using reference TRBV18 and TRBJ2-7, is NAGVMQNPRHLVRRRGQEARLRCSPMKGHSHVYWYRQLPEEGLKFMVYLQKENIIDESGMPKERFSAEFPKEGPSILRIQQVVRGDSAAYFCASSPGRYGSSYEQYFGPGTRLTVT.

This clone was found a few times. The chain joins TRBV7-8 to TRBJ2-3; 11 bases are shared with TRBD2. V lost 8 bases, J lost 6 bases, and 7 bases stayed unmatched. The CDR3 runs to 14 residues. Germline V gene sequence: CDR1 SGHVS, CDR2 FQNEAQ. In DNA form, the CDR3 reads TGTGCCAGCGCTAGCGGGGGGTTTGTCGATACGCAGTATTTT. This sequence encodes CASASGGFVDTQYF.

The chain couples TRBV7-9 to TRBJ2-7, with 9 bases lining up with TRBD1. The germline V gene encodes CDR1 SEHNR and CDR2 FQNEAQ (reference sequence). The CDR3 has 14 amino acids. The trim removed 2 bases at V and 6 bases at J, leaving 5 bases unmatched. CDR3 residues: CASSLTGGSGEQYF. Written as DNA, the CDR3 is TGTGCCAGCAGCTTAACAGGGGGCTCAGGCGAGCAGTACTTC.

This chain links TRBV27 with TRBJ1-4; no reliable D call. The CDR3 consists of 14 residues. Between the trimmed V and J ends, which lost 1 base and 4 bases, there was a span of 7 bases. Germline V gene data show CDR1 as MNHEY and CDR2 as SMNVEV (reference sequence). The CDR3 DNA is TGTGCCAGCAGTTTATTTCTCGGTAATGAAAAACTGTTTTTT. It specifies CASSLFLGNEKLFF.